Sequencing of this TCR beta chain was carried out in a study of blood T cell repertoires in COVID-19. Germline V gene lookup returns CDR1 SGHTA and CDR2 FQGNSA. With V trimmed by 4 bases and J by 6 bases, 10 bases remained unmatched. The CDR3 extends over 15 amino acids. The data were produced by immunoSEQ multiplex PCR, yet TCRdb's version contains in-frame clones alone and is incomplete. The table has 150,000 to 200,000 clones, approximately 90% seen once. The material sequenced was peripheral blood. This chain connects TRBV7-2 to TRBJ2-7, with 9 bases that match TRBD1. This TCR was recovered from a young man who had recovered from COVID-19. The CDR3 sequence is CASSSFRGTGSEQYF. In DNA form, the CDR3 reads TGTGCCAGCAGCTCCTTCCGGGGGACAGGGTCCGAGCAGTACTTC.